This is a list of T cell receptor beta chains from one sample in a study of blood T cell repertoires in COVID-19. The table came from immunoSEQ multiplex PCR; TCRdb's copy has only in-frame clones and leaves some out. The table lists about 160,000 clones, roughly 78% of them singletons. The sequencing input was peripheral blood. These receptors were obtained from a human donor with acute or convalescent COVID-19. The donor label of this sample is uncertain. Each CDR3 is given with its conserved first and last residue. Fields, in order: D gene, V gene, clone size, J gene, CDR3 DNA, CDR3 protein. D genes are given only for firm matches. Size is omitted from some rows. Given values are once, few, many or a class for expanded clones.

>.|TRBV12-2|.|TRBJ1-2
TGTGCAAGTCGCTTAAACATCCTACCGGGACAGGGAGTTAAAAGAGATGGCTACACCTTC
CASRLNILPGQGVKRDGYTF
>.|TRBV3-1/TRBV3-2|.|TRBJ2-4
TGTGCCAGCAGCCAAGGTCCAATTGAGGTGGCCAAAAACATTCAGTACTTC
CASSQGPIEVAKNIQYF
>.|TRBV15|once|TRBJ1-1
TGTGCCACCAGCAGAGATATAACCCGGGCTTTCTTT
CATSRDITRAFF
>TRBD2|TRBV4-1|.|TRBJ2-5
TGCGCCAGCAGCCAAGATAGAGGGCTAGCGGAAGAGACCCAGTACTTC
CASSQDRGLAEETQYF
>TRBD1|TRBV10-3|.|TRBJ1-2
TGTGCCATCAGTGAGTCAGGGGGCAATGGCTACACCTTC
CAISESGGNGYTF
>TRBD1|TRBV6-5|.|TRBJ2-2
TGTGCCAGCAGGAAAGGGGGCGCGGGCACCGGGGAGCTGTTTTTT
CASRKGGAGTGELFF
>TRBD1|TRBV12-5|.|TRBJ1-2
TGTGCTAGTGGTAACACCTACAGGGGGGGTGGCTACACCTTC
CASGNTYRGGGYTF
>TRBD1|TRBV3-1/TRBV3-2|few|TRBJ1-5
TGTGCCAGCAGCCAAGACCGCCCGGGACAGGGAAAGGTGGGTCAAAATCAGCCCCAGCATTTT
CASSQDRPGQGKVGQNQPQHF
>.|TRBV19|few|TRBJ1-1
TGTGCCAGTAGTCTATATCCTCGGGGTACGAACACTGAAGCTTTCTTT
CASSLYPRGTNTEAFF
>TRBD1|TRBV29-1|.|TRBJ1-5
TGCAGCGTAGGACAGGGGGACAATCAGCCCCAGCATTTT
CSVGQGDNQPQHF
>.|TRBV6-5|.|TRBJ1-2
TGTGCCACCCGAGGAGGAGGGACGCCCGGGGGCTACACCTTC
CATRGGGTPGGYTF
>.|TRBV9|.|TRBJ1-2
TGTGCCAGCTTTTCGGTGGATGGCTACACCTTC
CASFSVDGYTF
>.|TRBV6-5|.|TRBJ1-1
TGTGCCAGCCTAAGACAGGCTCCATCTGAAGCTTTCTTT
CASLRQAPSEAFF
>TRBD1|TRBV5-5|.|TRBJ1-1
TGTGCCAGCAGCGAGCGACAGGGCACTGAAGCTTTCTTT
CASSERQGTEAFF
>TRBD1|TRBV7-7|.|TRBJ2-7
TGTGCTAGCAGCCAGAACAGGGGATCCTACGAGCAGTACTTC
CASSQNRGSYEQYF
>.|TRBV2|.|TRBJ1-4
TGTGCCAGCAGCGAGTTTAATGAAAAACTGTTTTTT
CASSEFNEKLFF
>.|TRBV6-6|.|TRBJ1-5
TGTGCCAGTACCACAGGGAACAATCAGCCCCAGCATTTT
CASTTGNNQPQHF
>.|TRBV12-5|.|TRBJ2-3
TGTGCTAGTGGTTTGGAGGCGCGGCTTTCGCAGTATTTT
CASGLEARLSQYF
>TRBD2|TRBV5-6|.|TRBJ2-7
TGTGCCAGCAGCTCGACTAGCGGGGGAACGGGGTCCTACGAGCAGTACTTC
CASSSTSGGTGSYEQYF
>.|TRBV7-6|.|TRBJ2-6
TGTGCCAGCAGCCCCCTAGAGGGCAACTCCGGGGCCAACGTCCTGACTTTC
CASSPLEGNSGANVLTF
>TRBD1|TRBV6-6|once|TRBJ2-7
TGTGCCAGCAGCCCCGCCGGGACAGGGGCCTCCCGGGAGCAGTACTTC
CASSPAGTGASREQYF
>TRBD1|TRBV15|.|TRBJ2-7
TGTGCCACCAGCAGAGGAGGGGGCTCCGAAAGGGAGCAGTACTTC
CATSRGGGSEREQYF
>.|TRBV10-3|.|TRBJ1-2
TGTGCCATCAGTTCGGGAGGATTAAATGGCTACACCTTC
CAISSGGLNGYTF
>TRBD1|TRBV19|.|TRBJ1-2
TGTGCCAGTCGAGGGGGCAACTATGGCTACACCTTC
CASRGGNYGYTF
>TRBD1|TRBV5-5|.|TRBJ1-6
TGTGCCAGCAGTAACGACAGGGTTAATTCACCCCTCCACTTT
CASSNDRVNSPLHF
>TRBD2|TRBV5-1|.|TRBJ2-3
TGCGCCAGCAACCTAGCGGGGTTTGCAGATACGCAGTATTTT
CASNLAGFADTQYF
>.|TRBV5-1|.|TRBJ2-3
TGCGCCAGCAGCACCCTTCCGGGGGGCCCCCCAGATACGCAGTATTTT
CASSTLPGGPPDTQYF
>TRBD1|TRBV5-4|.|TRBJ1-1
TGTGCCAGCAGCTCCCCACAAGGGGGCGGGATGAACACTGAAGCTTTCTTT
CASSSPQGGGMNTEAFF
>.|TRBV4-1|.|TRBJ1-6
TGCGCCAGCAGCCACCGCGGAAATTCACCCCTCCACTTT
CASSHRGNSPLHF
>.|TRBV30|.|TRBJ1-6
TGTGCCTGGAGAGGTGGACAGCCTAATTCACCCCTCCACTTT
CAWRGGQPNSPLHF
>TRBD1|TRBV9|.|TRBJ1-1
TGTGCCAGCAGCGTGGGGACAGGGCTCACTGAAGCTTTCTTT
CASSVGTGLTEAFF
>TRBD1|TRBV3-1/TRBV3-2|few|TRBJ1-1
TGTGCCAGCAGCCAAGATCCGGGACAGGCGAAGGGCACTGAAGCTTTCTTT
CASSQDPGQAKGTEAFF
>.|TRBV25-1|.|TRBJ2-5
TGTGCCACGAAAAGACAGTACCAAGAGACCCAGTACTTC
CATKRQYQETQYF
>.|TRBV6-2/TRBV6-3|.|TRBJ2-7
TGTGCCAGCAGTTACCCGGACAGCTCCTACGAGCAGTACTTC
CASSYPDSSYEQYF
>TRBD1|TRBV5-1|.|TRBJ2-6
TGCGCCAGCAGCTTGGGACAGGGGTATGGGGCCAACGTCCTGACTTTC
CASSLGQGYGANVLTF
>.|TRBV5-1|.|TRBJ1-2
TGCGCCAGCAGCTTGACAGGGCAGGGCTATGGCTACACCTTC
CASSLTGQGYGYTF
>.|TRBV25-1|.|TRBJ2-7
TGTGCCAGCAGTTACAACTACGAGCAGTACTTC
CASSYNYEQYF
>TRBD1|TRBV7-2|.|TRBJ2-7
TGTGCCAGCAGCTCGGGGACAGGGTACTACGAGCAGTACTTC
CASSSGTGYYEQYF
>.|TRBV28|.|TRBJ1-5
TGTGCCAGCAGTTATAGGGGGACGGATCAGCCCCAGCATTTT
CASSYRGTDQPQHF
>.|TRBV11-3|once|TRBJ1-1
TGTGCCAGCAGCGAGGGACGGCACGCGGGAACTGAAGCTTTCTTT
CASSEGRHAGTEAFF
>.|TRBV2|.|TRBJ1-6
TGTGCCAGCATCGACAGGACGGTGAGGTCACCCCTCCACTTT
CASIDRTVRSPLHF
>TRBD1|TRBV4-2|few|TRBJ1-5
TGTGCCAGCAGCCAAGATCCCAATGGACAGGTGAATCAGCCCCAGCATTTT
CASSQDPNGQVNQPQHF
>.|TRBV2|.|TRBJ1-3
TGTGCCAGCAGTGAAGCTAGACGGGTGTCCGGAAACACCATATATTTT
CASSEARRVSGNTIYF
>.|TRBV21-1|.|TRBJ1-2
TGTGCCAGCAGAGGAGGGGAGTGCGTCTATGGCTACACCTTC
CASRGGECVYGYTF
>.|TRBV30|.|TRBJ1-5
TGTGCCTGGAGTCGGGGGAACAATCAGCCCCAGCATTTT
CAWSRGNNQPQHF
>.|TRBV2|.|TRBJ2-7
TGTGCCAGCAGTGAAGAGGGGTGGAACGAGCAGTACTTC
CASSEEGWNEQYF
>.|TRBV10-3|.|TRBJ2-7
TGTGCCATCAGTGAGTCGGCAAAACAGGAATCCTACGAGCAGTACTTC
CAISESAKQESYEQYF